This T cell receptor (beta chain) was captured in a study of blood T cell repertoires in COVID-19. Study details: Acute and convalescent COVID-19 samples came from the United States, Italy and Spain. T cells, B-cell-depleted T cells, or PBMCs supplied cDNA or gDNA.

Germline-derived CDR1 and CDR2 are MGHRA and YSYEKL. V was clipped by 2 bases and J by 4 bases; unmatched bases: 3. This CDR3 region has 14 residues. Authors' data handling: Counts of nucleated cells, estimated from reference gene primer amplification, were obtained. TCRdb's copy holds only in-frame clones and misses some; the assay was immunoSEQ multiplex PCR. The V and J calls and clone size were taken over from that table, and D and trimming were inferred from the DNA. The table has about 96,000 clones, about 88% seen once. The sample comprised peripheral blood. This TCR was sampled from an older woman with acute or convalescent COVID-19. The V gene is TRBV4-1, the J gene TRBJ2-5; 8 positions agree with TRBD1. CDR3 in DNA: TGCGCCAGCAGCCAACGACAGGGGTTAGAGACCCAGTACTTC. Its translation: CASSQRQGLETQYF.